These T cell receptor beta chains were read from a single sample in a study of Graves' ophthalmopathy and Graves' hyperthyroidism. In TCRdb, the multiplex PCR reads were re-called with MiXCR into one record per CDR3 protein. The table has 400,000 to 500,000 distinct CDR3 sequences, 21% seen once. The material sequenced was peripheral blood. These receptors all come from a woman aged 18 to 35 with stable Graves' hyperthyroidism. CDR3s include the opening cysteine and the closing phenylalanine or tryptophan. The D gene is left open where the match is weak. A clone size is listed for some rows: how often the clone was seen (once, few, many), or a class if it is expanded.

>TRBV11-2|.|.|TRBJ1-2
TGTGCCAGCAGCTTCCCCGGAAACCACTATGGCTACACCTTC
CASSFPGNHYGYTF
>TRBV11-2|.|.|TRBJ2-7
TGTGCCAGCAGCTTATTAGGGGGAGGGCCCATCCACCCCTACGAGCAGTACTTC
CASSLLGGGPIHPYEQYF
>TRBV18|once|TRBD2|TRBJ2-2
TGTGCCAGCTCACCATCAGTAGCGGGAGGAGCCGGCACCGGGGAGCTGTTTTTT
CASSPSVAGGAGTGELFF
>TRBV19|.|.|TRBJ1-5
TGTGCCAGTAGTATACTCCAGACCAATCAGCCCCAGCATTTT
CASSILQTNQPQHF
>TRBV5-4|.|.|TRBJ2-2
TGTGCCAGCAGCTTCATGGCCGGGGAGCTGTTTTTT
CASSFMAGELFF
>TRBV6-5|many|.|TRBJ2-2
TGCGCCAGCAGTTCGGGGCCCACCGGGGAGCTGTTTTTT
CASSSGPTGELFF
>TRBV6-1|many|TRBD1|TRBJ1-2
TGTGCCAGCACTCCGGGACAGGGAAATTTTGGCTACACCTTC
CASTPGQGNFGYTF
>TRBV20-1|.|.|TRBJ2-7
TGCAGTGCTAGAGGCTTTTTGCGGGAAGGTTACGAGCAGTACTTC
CSARGFLREGYEQYF
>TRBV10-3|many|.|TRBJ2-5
TGTGCCATCAGTGAGGCGGCCACTAGCCAAGAGACCCAGTACTTC
CAISEAATSQETQYF
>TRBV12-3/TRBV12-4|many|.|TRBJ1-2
TGTGCCAGCAGTTCCAATCAGCTCTATGGCTACACCTTC
CASSSNQLYGYTF
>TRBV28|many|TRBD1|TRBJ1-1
TGTGCCAGCAGGTCGGGACAGGGAAGCACTGAAGCTTTCTTT
CASRSGQGSTEAFF
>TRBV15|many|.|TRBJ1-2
TGTGCCACCAGCAGAGATCTATCGCACCGGGATCTAATCTATGGCTACACCTTC
CATSRDLSHRDLIYGYTF
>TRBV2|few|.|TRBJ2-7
TGTGCCAGCAGTAAACAGGGACCTTCCTACGAGCAGTACTTC
CASSKQGPSYEQYF
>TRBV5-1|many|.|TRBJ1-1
TGCGCCAGCAGCTTGGCCCTGGGGCCTGAAGCTTTCTTT
CASSLALGPEAFF
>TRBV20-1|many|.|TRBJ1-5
TGCAGTGCTCCAACCGGGACCAATCAGCCCCAGCATTTT
CSAPTGTNQPQHF
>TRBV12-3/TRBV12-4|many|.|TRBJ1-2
TGTGCCAGCAGTTTTAGACTCGGCTACACCTTC
CASSFRLGYTF
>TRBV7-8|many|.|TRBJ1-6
TGTGCCAGCAGCTTAGGGGGACAACTTTATAATTCACCCCTCCACTTT
CASSLGGQLYNSPLHF
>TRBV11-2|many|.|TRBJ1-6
TGTGCCAGCAGTCAGATTGGGGCAGGGGCAAGTTCACCCCTCCACTTT
CASSQIGAGASSPLHF
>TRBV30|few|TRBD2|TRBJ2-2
TGTGCCTGGAGTATAACACTAGCGGGAGGGCCGGTGACCGGGGAGCTGTTTTTT
CAWSITLAGGPVTGELFF
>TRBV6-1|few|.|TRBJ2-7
TGTGCCAGCAGGGTCGGCCGGAGCTCCTACGAGCAGTACTTC
CASRVGRSSYEQYF